A selection of T cell receptor beta chains follows, all from one sample in a study of blood T cell repertoires in COVID-19. TCRdb keeps only in-frame clones here, not all; method: immunoSEQ multiplex PCR. The sample lists around 310,000 clones; approximately 88% were seen once. The sample consisted of PBMCs or T cells enriched from blood (not recorded which). All receptors derive from a man aged 25 to 45 who had recovered from COVID-19. Each CDR3 is given with its conserved first and last residue. The order of the fields is D gene, J gene, V gene, clone size, CDR3 DNA, CDR3 protein. A D gene is named only where the DNA matches it firmly. Clone size is stated in some rows and not others, as once, few, many or a class when expanded.

D: -
J: TRBJ1-1
V: TRBV11-2
size: -
DNA: TGTGCCAGCAGCTTGGCCAGGATGAACACTGAAGCTTTCTTT
CDR3: CASSLARMNTEAFF

D: TRBD2
J: TRBJ2-5
V: TRBV3-1/TRBV3-2
size: -
DNA: TGTGCCAGCAGCAGAGACCCGGGACTATCCCAAGAGACCCAGTACTTC
CDR3: CASSRDPGLSQETQYF

D: TRBD1
J: TRBJ1-6
V: TRBV11-2
size: -
DNA: TGTGCCAGCAGGTCCGGGACAGGGAATTCACCCCTCCACTTT
CDR3: CASRSGTGNSPLHF

D: TRBD1
J: TRBJ1-2
V: TRBV19
size: -
DNA: TGTGCCAGTATCGGCCGGGACAGCAACTATGGCTACACCTTC
CDR3: CASIGRDSNYGYTF

D: -
J: TRBJ1-2
V: TRBV28
size: once
DNA: TGTGCCAGCAGTTTTTGGGACAAGGGTTATGGCTACACCTTC
CDR3: CASSFWDKGYGYTF

D: TRBD2
J: TRBJ2-3
V: TRBV2
size: once
DNA: TGTGCCAGCAGACCACCGGGACTAAGCACAGATACGCAGTATTTT
CDR3: CASRPPGLSTDTQYF

D: TRBD2
J: TRBJ2-2
V: TRBV7-2
size: -
DNA: TGTGCCAGCAGCCCCAGACTAGCGGGGGAACCCACCGGGGAGCTGTTTTTT
CDR3: CASSPRLAGEPTGELFF

D: -
J: TRBJ2-7
V: TRBV19
size: few
DNA: TGTGCCAGTAGTGAGGGAGCTGGGAGGGAGCAGTACTTC
CDR3: CASSEGAGREQYF

D: TRBD2
J: TRBJ2-1
V: TRBV10-2
size: many
DNA: TGCGCCAGCACCAATAGCGGGGGGTCTTACAATGAGCAGTTCTTC
CDR3: CASTNSGGSYNEQFF

D: -
J: TRBJ1-2
V: TRBV18
size: -
DNA: TGTGCCAGCTCACCGGTAGCAGGGGCCTTGGACTATGGCTACACCTTC
CDR3: CASSPVAGALDYGYTF

D: TRBD2
J: TRBJ2-1
V: TRBV5-6
size: -
DNA: TGTGCCAGCAGCTTGACCGGGAGGATGGGCCTTAATGAGCAGTTCTTC
CDR3: CASSLTGRMGLNEQFF

D: -
J: TRBJ1-6
V: TRBV14
size: -
DNA: TGTGCCAGCAGCCACGGAGCTGTGCTCAGGGGTAATTCACCCCTCCACTTT
CDR3: CASSHGAVLRGNSPLHF

D: TRBD1
J: TRBJ1-2
V: TRBV2
size: once
DNA: TGTGCCAGCAGTGAGACAGGGAACTATGGCTACACCTTC
CDR3: CASSETGNYGYTF

D: TRBD1
J: TRBJ2-7
V: TRBV7-9
size: -
DNA: TGTGCCAGCAGTGGGACAGGGCGCGAGCAGTACTTC
CDR3: CASSGTGREQYF

D: TRBD1
J: TRBJ1-3
V: TRBV4-1
size: -
DNA: TGCGCCAGCAGCCAAGATTGGCGACAGGGAAGCATAACTGGAAACACCATATATTTT
CDR3: CASSQDWRQGSITGNTIYF

D: TRBD2
J: TRBJ2-1
V: TRBV5-1
size: -
DNA: TGCGCCAGCAGCTTGGGGACTAGCGGCTACAATGAGCAGTTCTTC
CDR3: CASSLGTSGYNEQFF

D: -
J: TRBJ1-2
V: TRBV9
size: -
DNA: TGTGCCAGCAGCTCAGCTCCCCTCCTGGACAGTCCGGGAGGTGTGGGGTTC
CDR3: CASSSAPLLDSPGGVGF

D: TRBD1
J: TRBJ1-6
V: TRBV18
size: -
DNA: TGTGCCAGCTCACTTGACAGGGTTAATTCACCCCTCCACTTT
CDR3: CASSLDRVNSPLHF

D: TRBD1
J: TRBJ1-4
V: TRBV30
size: -
DNA: TGTGCCTGGAGTTCCGGGACAGAAAATGAAAAACTGTTTTTT
CDR3: CAWSSGTENEKLFF

D: TRBD1
J: TRBJ1-4
V: TRBV11-2
size: -
DNA: TGTGCCAGCAGCTTTCTTTCAGGGGGCAATGAAAAACTGTTTTTT
CDR3: CASSFLSGGNEKLFF

D: -
J: TRBJ2-5
V: TRBV6-4
size: -
DNA: TGTGCCAGCAGTGTCCACCCCCAGGGAGGAGAGACCCAGTACTTC
CDR3: CASSVHPQGGETQYF

D: -
J: TRBJ2-5
V: TRBV5-6
size: -
DNA: TGTGCCAGCAGCTTGGCCAGGCTAAGGGAGACCCAGTACTTC
CDR3: CASSLARLRETQYF

D: -
J: TRBJ1-5
V: TRBV28
size: -
DNA: TGTGCCAGCAGTTTTGGGGGGTCAGGGCATCGCAATCAGCCCCAGCATTTT
CDR3: CASSFGGSGHRNQPQHF

D: -
J: TRBJ1-1
V: TRBV28
size: -
DNA: TGTGCCAGCAGCTCGTTCGGGGTGAACACTGAAGCTTTCTTT
CDR3: CASSSFGVNTEAFF

D: -
J: TRBJ1-2
V: TRBV5-5
size: -
DNA: TGTGCCAGCAGCTTGGATCGTGTGGGCTACACCTTC
CDR3: CASSLDRVGYTF

D: TRBD1
J: TRBJ1-2
V: TRBV29-1
size: -
DNA: TGCAGCGTTTTGGACAGGGTGCCTGGCTACACCTTC
CDR3: CSVLDRVPGYTF

D: TRBD2
J: TRBJ2-5
V: TRBV4-2
size: -
DNA: TGTGCCAGCAGCCAAGACCCGTTTCCTAGCGGGGTTTCCCCGGAGACCCAGTACTTC
CDR3: CASSQDPFPSGVSPETQYF

D: -
J: TRBJ2-3
V: TRBV24-1
size: -
DNA: TGTGCCACTCGGGACTCTTCCTCAGATACGCAGTATTTT
CDR3: CATRDSSSDTQYF

D: -
J: TRBJ2-7
V: TRBV11-1
size: -
DNA: TGTGCCAGCAGCATAACGGGGCAGTACTTC
CDR3: CASSITGQYF

D: -
J: TRBJ2-5
V: TRBV12-3/TRBV12-4
size: -
DNA: TGTGCCAGCAGTCCCAGGGGTAGAGAGACCCAGTACTTC
CDR3: CASSPRGRETQYF

D: -
J: TRBJ2-7
V: TRBV2
size: -
DNA: TGTGCCAGCACCCTACAGGGAGGGTACGAGCAGTACTTC
CDR3: CASTLQGGYEQYF

D: -
J: TRBJ1-4
V: TRBV5-1
size: -
DNA: TGCGCCAGCAGCGGCACGGGAAATAATGAAAAACTGTTTTTT
CDR3: CASSGTGNNEKLFF

D: -
J: TRBJ1-5
V: TRBV15
size: -
DNA: TGTGCCACCAGCAGAGATCCTTTTAGCAATCAGCCCCAGCATTTT
CDR3: CATSRDPFSNQPQHF

D: TRBD2
J: TRBJ2-2
V: TRBV7-3
size: -
DNA: TGTGCCAGCAGCTTACCCCCGGGGGGATTAGTTCTCCCGAACACCGGGGAGCTGTTTTTT
CDR3: CASSLPPGGLVLPNTGELFF

D: TRBD1
J: TRBJ2-5
V: TRBV5-1
size: -
DNA: TGCGCCAGCTCCGGACAGGGGGCTAAAGAGACCCAGTACTTC
CDR3: CASSGQGAKETQYF

D: -
J: TRBJ2-7
V: TRBV7-7
size: -
DNA: TGTGCCAGCAGCTTATCGCACGGGTACGAGCAGTACTTC
CDR3: CASSLSHGYEQYF

D: TRBD1
J: TRBJ2-7
V: TRBV5-1
size: -
DNA: TGCGCCAGCAGTTTTCCCTCGGGACAGGGGTTCCAGGGGCGCTACGAGCAGTACTTC
CDR3: CASSFPSGQGFQGRYEQYF

D: -
J: TRBJ2-1
V: TRBV7-2
size: -
DNA: TGTGCCAGCAAACGGAGGACTCGCGGGGACTCCTACAATGAGCAGTTCTTC
CDR3: CASKRRTRGDSYNEQFF

D: -
J: TRBJ2-3
V: TRBV12-3/TRBV12-4
size: -
DNA: TGTGCCAGCACCTCTAGAACCACAGATACGCAGTATTTT
CDR3: CASTSRTTDTQYF

D: TRBD1
J: TRBJ1-2
V: TRBV6-5
size: once
DNA: TGTGCCAGCAGTTCCTTGGCAGGGGGCTATGGCTACACCTTC
CDR3: CASSSLAGGYGYTF

D: -
J: TRBJ2-3
V: TRBV7-2
size: -
DNA: TGTGCCAGCAGCTTCGGGGACTATACGCAGTATTTT
CDR3: CASSFGDYTQYF